This T cell receptor beta chain was identified in a study of response to subunit inactivated influenza vaccine. Findings of the study overall: T cells newly recruited by each seasonal influenza vaccination are few, the authors suggested.

As regards this clonotype: Its antigen is still unknown.

V was clipped by 5 bases and J by 1 base, with 12 bases between them. This CDR3 contains 14 residues. Germline V CDR1 and CDR2: SGHRS, YFSETQ. TCRdb called the RT-PCR reads again in MiXCR, with one record for every CDR3 protein. Of more than 400,000 distinct CDR3 sequences in the sample, 10% to 11% were seen once. Sequenced here: PBMCs from blood, sampled roughly 48 days after vaccination. The chain couples TRBV5-1 to TRBJ1-1, with D maybe TRBD1 (5 bases). This sequence originates from a man aged 50 to 60 who received an inactivated influenza vaccine. CDR3 bases: TGCGCCAGCAGGTCGACAGTCTCGAACACTGAAGCTTTCTTT. It encodes CASRSTVSNTEAFF.